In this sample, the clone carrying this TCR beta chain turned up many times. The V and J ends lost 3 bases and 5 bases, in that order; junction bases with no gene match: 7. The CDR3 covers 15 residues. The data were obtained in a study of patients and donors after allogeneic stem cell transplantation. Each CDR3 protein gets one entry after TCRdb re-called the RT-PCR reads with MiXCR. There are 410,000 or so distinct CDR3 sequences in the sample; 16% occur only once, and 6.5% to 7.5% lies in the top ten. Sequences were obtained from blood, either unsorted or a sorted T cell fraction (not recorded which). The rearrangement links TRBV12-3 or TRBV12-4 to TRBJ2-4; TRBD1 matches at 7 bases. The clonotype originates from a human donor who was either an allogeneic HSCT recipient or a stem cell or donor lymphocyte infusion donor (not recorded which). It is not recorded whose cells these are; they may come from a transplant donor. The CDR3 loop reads CASSFRRQGQNIQYF. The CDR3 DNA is TGTGCCAGCAGTTTCCGCCGACAGGGCCAAAACATTCAGTACTTC.